What follows is one TCR beta chain and its context. Its antigen is not known. Absence of ophthalmopathy progression within 18 months defined stable Graves' hyperthyroidism. Patients aged 18 to 65 with hyperthyroidism were newly diagnosed, with duration under 2 months. Uncontrolled infection, other autoimmune disease, pregnancy or lactation excluded patients. These data belong to a study of T cells in Graves' hyperthyroidism and ophthalmopathy. General study points: Most thyroid clonotypes that were expanded above 0.001 also turned up in blood.

The CDR3 regions of TCR beta were amplified from RNA transcripts. With the HTBI primer set, the TCR CDR3 went through a first round of RT-PCR. TCRdb recomputed calls from the multiplex PCR reads with MiXCR, one row per CDR3 protein. The sample includes a few hundred thousand distinct CDR3 sequences, more than 45% of them seen just once. The CDR3 runs to 13 residues. The chain has TRBV12-3 or TRBV12-4 and TRBJ2-7; D unclear. The better agreement between TRBJ2-1 and the DNA end casts doubt on the J call. The receptor's source is a woman aged 18-29 years with Graves' hyperthyroidism. The sample taken for sequencing was peripheral blood or thyroid tissue (not recorded which). The CDR3 reads CASSAGSYNEQFF. CDR3 nucleotide sequence: TGTGCCAGCAGTGCCGGCTCCTACAATGAGCAGTTCTTC.